The next 25 T cell receptor beta chains were all read from a single sample in a study of cytomegalovirus exposure and HLA in healthy donors. The PCR used 60 Vbeta and 13 Jbeta primers. The table came from immunoSEQ multiplex PCR; TCRdb's copy has only in-frame clones and leaves some out. The sample lists about 180,000 clones, more than 65% occurring once. The specimen was PBMCs. These receptors all stem from a woman aged 45-65 years in good health and CMV-seronegative.

J is TRBJ2-6 and V is TRBV7-3; D uncertain. Germline CDR1 is SGHTA and CDR2 is FQGTGA. This CDR3 has 14 amino acids. The germline V and J ends were trimmed by 8 bases and 0 bases, with 8 bases remaining between them. CDR3 loop: CASEESSGANVLTF. CDR3 in DNA: TGTGCCAGCGAGGAGAGCTCTGGGGCCAACGTCCTGACTTTC.

The chain uses TRBV18 and TRBJ2-7; 8 bases fit TRBD1. Looked up from germline, CDR1 is KGHSH and CDR2 is LQKENI. V lost 4 bases and J lost 0; bases outside the gene matches: 2. This CDR3 is built from 14 residues. CDR3 in DNA: TGTGCCAGCTCACTCGACAGGGGCTCCTACGAGCAGTACTTC. Protein sequence: CASSLDRGSYEQYF.

V is TRBV10-1 and J is TRBJ2-7; 7 nucleotides line up with TRBD1. The CDR3 runs to 16 residues. Germline loops: CDR1 WNHNN, CDR2 SYGVQD (reference sequence). The trim removed 6 bases at V and 2 bases at J, leaving 13 bases unmatched. CDR3 nucleotides: TGCGCCAGCAGAGATCGGGACAGCCTATCCCCCTACGAGCAGTACTTC. Protein sequence: CASRDRDSLSPYEQYF.

The rearrangement links TRBV27 to TRBJ1-1; no firm D call. V was cut by 6 bases and J by 0 bases, with 17 bases left in between. The V gene's germline CDR1 is MNHEY and CDR2 SMNVEV (reference sequence). This CDR3 region has 16 residues. CDR3 DNA sequence: TGTGCCAGCAGCCTTAGGTCAGCGTCCATGAACACTGAAGCTTTCTTT. Translation: CASSLRSASMNTEAFF.

The chain carries TRBV28 and TRBJ1-4; D might be TRBD1 (5 bases). CDR3 length: 11 residues. V lost 7 bases and J 8 bases, leaving 8 bases between the germline ends. Looked up from germline, CDR1 is MDHEN and CDR2 is SYDVKM. CDR3 sequence (DNA): TGTGCCAGCAAGGGACTGGAAAAACTGTTTTTT. Protein: CASKGLEKLFF.

The V gene is TRBV7-8, the J gene TRBJ1-1; no firm D call. The germline V gene has CDR1 SGHVS and CDR2 FQNEAQ. V was trimmed by 3 bases and J by 11 bases, leaving 16 bases between them. The CDR3 sequence is 13 residues long. The CDR3 region is CASSFAGSNLAFF. CDR3 nucleotide sequence: TGTGCCAGCAGCTTCGCGGGGAGTAATTTGGCTTTCTTT.

The rearrangement joins TRBV7-8 to TRBJ2-3, with 15 bases identical to TRBD2. J was trimmed by 7 bases and V by 5 bases; bases with no gene match: 10. This CDR3 has 17 amino acids. The germline V gene encodes CDR1 SGHVS and CDR2 FQNEAQ. The chain's CDR3 is CASSPGWTSGGVNTQYF. CDR3 DNA sequence: TGTGCCAGCAGCCCGGGGTGGACTAGCGGGGGGGTAAATACGCAGTATTTT. The full variable domain, its missing parts supplied by reference TRBV7-8 and TRBJ2-3, is GAGVSQSPRYKVAKRGQDVALRCDPISGHVSLFWYQQALGQGPEFLTYFQNEAQLDKSGLPSDRFFAERPEGSVSTLKIQRTQQEDSAVYLCASSPGWTSGGVNTQYFGPGTRLTVL.

The chain couples TRBV2 to TRBJ2-3; tentative D call: TRBD2 (5 bases). CDR1 and CDR2 (germline): SNHLY, FYNNEI. The CDR3 totals 13 residues. V lost 10 bases and J lost 2, with 13 bases in between. CDR3: CANDYTDTDTQYF. The CDR3 DNA follows: TGTGCCAACGACTATACAGACACAGATACGCAGTATTTT.

This clone was counted a few times. The chain recombines TRBV11-3 with TRBJ2-5; tentatively, D is TRBD1 (6 bases). Germline CDR1 SGHNT, CDR2 YENEEA. Trimming removed 3 bases from V and 3 bases from J, with 17 bases in between. The CDR3 is 16 amino acids. CDR3 residues: CASSLGKGDIEETQYF. The CDR3 coding sequence is TGTGCCAGCAGCTTGGGGAAGGGGGATATAGAAGAGACCCAGTACTTC.

V gene TRBV28 combines with J gene TRBJ2-7; 8 nucleotides align to TRBD2. Germline CDR1 MDHEN, CDR2 SYDVKM. The V segment lost 5 bases and the J segment 7 bases; nucleotides outside the gene matches: 19. The CDR3 totals 17 residues. The DNA of the CDR3 is TGTGCCAGCAGTACCAGGCCCTCTAGCGGGTTATGGGGGGAGCAGTACTTC. It translates to CASSTRPSSGLWGEQYF.

The count of this clone is one. The J gene is TRBJ2-7, the V gene TRBV30; a possible D gene is TRBD2 (5 bases). The CDR3 is 12 amino acids. In germline, CDR1 is GTSNPN, CDR2 SVGIG (reference sequence). V was clipped by 4 bases and J by 1 base, with 8 bases between them. CDR3 DNA sequence: TGTGCCTGGAACCCGGGGTCCTACGAGCAGTACTTC. It translates to CAWNPGSYEQYF.

The chain combines TRBV11-2 with TRBJ1-4; D is unresolved. V lost 5 bases and J lost 10, with 11 bases in between. CDR3 size: 12 residues. Looked up from germline, CDR1 is SGHAT and CDR2 is FQNNGV. The CDR3 loop reads CASSPELGKLFF. The CDR3 DNA sequence: TGTGCCAGCAGCCCTGAGCTCGGAAAACTGTTTTTT. Variable domain in full (rest from reference TRBV11-2 and TRBJ1-4): EAGVAQSPRYKIIEKRQSVAFWCNPISGHATLYWYQQILGQGPKLLIQFQNNGVVDDSQLPKDRFSAERLKGVDSTLKIQPAKLEDSAVYLCASSPELGKLFFGSGTQLSVL.

The V call is TRBV7-9, the J call TRBJ2-1; D is undetermined. This CDR3 has 17 amino acids. Trimming stripped 3 bases from V and 2 bases from J, with 17 bases between. Germline CDR1 reads SEHNR; CDR2 reads FQNEAQ (reference sequence). This CDR3 is CASSFIVTATTYNEQFF. CDR3 DNA: TGTGCCAGCAGCTTTATTGTTACAGCTACGACCTACAATGAGCAGTTCTTC.

This clone occurred once. The chain couples TRBV13 to TRBJ2-3, with a possible D match to TRBD2 (5 bases). The germline V and J ends were trimmed by 5 bases and 6 bases, with 15 bases remaining between them. Germline V gene sequence: CDR1 PRHDT, CDR2 FYEKMQ (reference sequence). The CDR3 consists of 14 residues. This chain's CDR3 is CASSLAPRRDTQYF. The CDR3 nucleotides read TGTGCCAGCAGCCTCGCGCCCCGGAGGGATACGCAGTATTTT.

This chain joins TRBV28 and TRBJ2-7, with a possible D match to TRBD2 (8 bases). This CDR3 has 16 residues. V was pared by 6 bases and J by 3 bases, with 21 bases between. The germline V gene encodes CDR1 MDHEN and CDR2 SYDVKM. CDR3 sequence reads: CASSGGDTQGIYEQYF. The CDR3 nucleotides are TGTGCCAGCAGCGGGGGGGATACACAGGGGATCTACGAGCAGTACTTC.

V gene TRBV11-3 combines with J gene TRBJ2-7, with TRBD1 as a possible D gene (8 bases). V was shortened by 5 bases and J by 5 bases, with 22 bases between the two germline ends. The germline V gene has CDR1 SGHNT and CDR2 YENEEA. The CDR3 runs 16 residues. CDR3 amino acids: CASSPGGDRLVHEQYF. CDR3 nucleotides: TGTGCCAGCAGCCCAGGGGGGGACAGGCTCGTCCACGAGCAGTACTTC.

In its sample, this clone was seen a few times. The chain carries TRBV27 and TRBJ2-7; 7 bases fit TRBD2. The germline gives CDR1 MNHEY, CDR2 SMNVEV (reference sequence). This CDR3 comprises 15 residues. With 6 bases clipped from V and 4 bases from J, the junction kept 12 bases outside the gene matches. The CDR3 coding sequence is TGTGCCAGCAGGGTTGAGGCTAGCGGAGTATACGAGCAGTACTTC. Residues: CASRVEASGVYEQYF.

This rearrangement joins TRBV4-1 to TRBJ2-7; 7 nucleotides match TRBD1. The trim removed 0 bases at V and 0 bases at J, leaving 2 bases unmatched. The germline CDR1 and CDR2 sequences are MGHRA and YSYEKL. This CDR3 is built from 15 residues. CDR3 sequence (DNA): TGCGCCAGCAGCCAAGATCCAGGGGGCTCCTACGAGCAGTACTTC. Translating gives CASSQDPGGSYEQYF.

V gene TRBV9 combines with J gene TRBJ1-5, with D perhaps matching TRBD1 (5 bases). V lost 4 bases and J 9 bases, leaving 17 bases between the germline ends. The CDR3 runs to 14 residues. Germline CDR1 SGDLS, CDR2 YYNGEE. CDR3 residues: CASSPLQGPGPQHF. In DNA, the CDR3 is TGTGCCAGCAGCCCGCTCCAGGGTCCGGGGCCCCAGCATTTT. Variable domain in full (rest from reference TRBV9 and TRBJ1-5): DSGVTQTPKHLITATGQRVTLRCSPRSGDLSVYWYQQSLDQGLQFLIQYYNGEERAKGNILERFSAQQFPDLHSELNLSSLELGDSALYFCASSPLQGPGPQHFGDGTRLSIL.

CDR3 loop: CASSLAGGGVDGEQYF. DNA for the CDR3: TGTGCCAGCAGCTTAGCTGGCGGGGGTGTGGATGGTGAGCAGTACTTC. The chain joins TRBV7-2 to TRBJ2-5; the match to TRBD2 covers 7 bases. Germline V CDR1 and CDR2: SGHTA, FQGNSA. This CDR3 comprises 16 residues. Trimming took 0 bases from V and 11 from J; bases not matched to a gene: 15.

The chain is built from TRBV5-1 and TRBJ2-7, with 7 bases lining up with TRBD1. Looked up from germline, CDR1 is SGHRS and CDR2 is YFSETQ. The ends lost 8 bases at V and 2 bases at J; junction bases unmatched: 13. The CDR3 runs to 15 residues. This CDR3 reads CASYPGTAGTYEQYF. The CDR3 DNA reads as TGCGCCAGTTACCCCGGGACAGCCGGTACCTACGAGCAGTACTTC.

This clone was found a few times. V gene TRBV2 combines with J gene TRBJ1-1; a possible D gene is TRBD1 (5 bases). V lost 9 bases and J lost 0, with 11 bases in between. CDR3 length: 13 amino acids. Germline V gene lookup returns CDR1 SNHLY and CDR2 FYNNEI. The CDR3 coding sequence is TGTGCCAGTCAGGGACTTCTGAACACTGAAGCTTTCTTT. This gives the protein CASQGLLNTEAFF.

Points on this clone: The identical CDR3 is also encoded by other nucleotide sequences in the sample. The chain joins TRBV29-1 to TRBJ1-1, with D tentatively TRBD1 (6 bases). Trimming removed 3 bases at V and 5 bases at J, with 13 bases between. Per germline, CDR1 SQVTM and CDR2 ANQGSEA. The CDR3 loop spans 13 amino acids. The CDR3 DNA is TGCAGCGTTGACCCCCAGGGGTGGACTGAAGCTTTCTTT. Its protein product is CSVDPQGWTEAFF.

This clone has only a few counts. This chain connects TRBV7-2 to TRBJ2-3; 16 positions match TRBD2. Trimming took 5 bases from V and 5 from J; bases not matched to a gene: 7. There are 17 residues in the CDR3. Germline V gives CDR1 SGHTA, CDR2 FQGNSA. In DNA form, the CDR3 reads TGTGCCAGCAGCGACGGGACTAGCGGGGGGGCCATAGATACGCAGTATTTT. Protein product: CASSDGTSGGAIDTQYF.

The chain combines TRBV11-3 with TRBJ2-3, with 16 bases aligning to TRBD2. The CDR3 has 17 amino acids. With V trimmed by 4 bases and J by 2 bases, 3 bases remained unmatched. Germline V gene sequence: CDR1 SGHNT, CDR2 YENEEA. CDR3 protein: CASSSGLAGGPTDTQYF. DNA of the CDR3: TGTGCCAGCAGCTCGGGACTAGCGGGAGGGCCCACAGATACGCAGTATTTT.